The 6 T cell receptor beta chains given below trace back to one sample, sequenced in a study of blood T cell repertoires in COVID-19. Profiling relied on immunoSEQ multiplex PCR, and the TCRdb table lists in-frame clones only, not all of them. Altogether some 140,000 clones are present, about three quarters being singletons, with the ten largest covering over 10%. Material for sequencing was peripheral blood. The source of these receptors is an elderly man with acute or convalescent COVID-19.

The chain employs TRBV3-1 (or the pseudogene TRBV3-2) and TRBJ1-6, with a weak D call TRBD1 (6 bases). From germline, CDR1 is LGHDT and CDR2 YNNKEL (reference sequence). V lost 4 bases and J lost 0, with 13 bases in between. The CDR3 has 17 amino acids. CDR3 loop: CASSPDRSSSYNSPLHF. CDR3 DNA sequence: TGTGCCAGCAGCCCGGACAGATCCAGCTCCTATAATTCACCCCTCCACTTT.

The chain couples TRBV6-5 to TRBJ2-7, with 9 bases lining up with TRBD2. V trimming: 2 bases; J trimming: 3 bases; junction bases outside the gene matches: 5. Germline assignment: CDR1 MNHEY and CDR2 SVGAGI. The CDR3 has 15 residues. The CDR3 protein is CASSYTGGGDYEQYF. CDR3 bases: TGTGCCAGCAGTTACACTGGCGGGGGGGACTACGAGCAGTACTTC.

V and J are TRBV5-1 and TRBJ2-7, with D maybe TRBD1 (7 bases). Trimming removed 6 bases from V and 3 bases from J, with 19 bases in between. The CDR3 spans 15 residues. Germline V gene sequence: CDR1 SGHRS, CDR2 YFSETQ. The CDR3 spells CASTDGGDRIYEQYF. CDR3 coding DNA: TGCGCCAGCACCGACGGAGGGGACAGAATCTACGAGCAGTACTTC.

The gene calls are TRBV5-5 and TRBJ2-5, with D unresolved. The V end was cut by 1 base, the J end by 1 base, with 8 bases between. Germline values: CDR1 SGHKS, CDR2 YYEKEE (reference sequence). This CDR3 comprises 14 residues. DNA for the CDR3: TGTGCCAGCAGCTTGATAATCGGCCAAGAGACCCAGTACTTC. Its protein is CASSLIIGQETQYF.

This clone was picked up a small number of times. The CDR3 protein is CASKRGRTGELFF. Written as DNA, the CDR3 is TGTGCCAGCAAGAGGGGGAGAACCGGGGAGCTGTTTTTT. V and J are TRBV2 and TRBJ2-2; a possible D gene is TRBD1 (6 bases). Trimming took 7 bases from V and 5 from J, leaving 11 bases between them. Germline V gene lookup returns CDR1 SNHLY and CDR2 FYNNEI. CDR3 size: 13 residues.

The V call is TRBV7-9, the J call TRBJ2-7, with a tentative D call TRBD1 (6 bases). The CDR3 covers 14 residues. Looked up from germline, CDR1 is SEHNR and CDR2 is FQNEAQ (reference sequence). Between the trimmed V and J ends, which lost 1 base and 3 bases, there was a span of 10 bases. The CDR3 nucleotides are TGTGCCAGCAGCTTAGGGACAGCAGTCTACGAGCAGTACTTC. This sequence encodes CASSLGTAVYEQYF.